This T cell receptor (beta chain) derives from a study of low-dose radiotherapy and immunotherapy resistance in tumors. Study in general: Each patient was administered nivolumab intravenously at 240 mg, which was a flat dose, every two weeks, along with intravenous ipilimumab at 1 mg/kg every six weeks. Aspirin 300 mg was given orally each day for four cycles from cycle 1 day 1.

The table lists this clonotype with many counts. CDR3 length: 17 residues. Unmatched junction bases numbered 12, after V lost 2 bases and J lost 1 base. Per the germline V gene, CDR1 is DFQATT and CDR2 is SNEGSKA (reference sequence). Noted time point: before trial treatment. The donors' regimen was nivolumab, ipilimumab, aspirin, low-dose cyclophosphamide and low-dose radiotherapy. TRAV- and TRBV-specific primers primed first-strand cDNA, covering alpha and beta chains. TCRs were put through 15 to 25 PCR cycles of amplification with Phusion. A constant-region primer and the V-primer adapter served as the primer pair. Amplifying the isolated mRNA was done by in vitro transcription. From the reads, TCRdb called clonotypes with MiXCR, one entry per CDR3 protein. The data show around 90,000 distinct CDR3 sequences, approximately 19% seen once.

This sequence was found in a male donor with prostate cancer. Material: PBMCs, obtained before treatment. The chain recombines TRBV20-1 with TRBJ2-3, with 7 bases fitting TRBD2. The CDR3 DNA follows: TGCAGTGCTAGAATCCCCTTGACTAGCTTCGGCACAGATACGCAGTATTTT. Its protein product is CSARIPLTSFGTDTQYF.